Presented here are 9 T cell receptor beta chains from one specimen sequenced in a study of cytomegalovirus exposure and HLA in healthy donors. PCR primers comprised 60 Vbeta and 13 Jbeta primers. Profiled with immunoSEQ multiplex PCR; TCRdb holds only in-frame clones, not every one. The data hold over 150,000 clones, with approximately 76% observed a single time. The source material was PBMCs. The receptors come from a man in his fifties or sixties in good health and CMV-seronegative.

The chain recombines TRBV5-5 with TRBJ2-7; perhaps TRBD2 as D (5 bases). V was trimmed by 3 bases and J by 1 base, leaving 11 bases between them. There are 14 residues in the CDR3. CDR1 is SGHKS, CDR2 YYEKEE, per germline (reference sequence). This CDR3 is CASSSGAGSYEQYF. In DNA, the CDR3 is TGTGCCAGCAGCTCAGGCGCGGGTTCCTACGAGCAGTACTTC.

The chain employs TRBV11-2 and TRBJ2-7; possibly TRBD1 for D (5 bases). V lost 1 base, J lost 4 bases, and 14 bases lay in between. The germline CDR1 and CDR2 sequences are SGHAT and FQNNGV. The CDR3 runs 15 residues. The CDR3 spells CASSLGWAGIYEQYF. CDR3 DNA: TGTGCCAGCAGCTTAGGATGGGCAGGGATTTACGAGCAGTACTTC.

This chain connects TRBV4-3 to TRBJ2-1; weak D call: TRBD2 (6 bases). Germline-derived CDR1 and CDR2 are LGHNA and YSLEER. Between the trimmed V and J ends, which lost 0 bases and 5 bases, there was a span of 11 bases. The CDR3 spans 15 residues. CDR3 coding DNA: TGCGCCAGCAGCCAAGATGCGGGGCCCAACAATGAGCAGTTCTTC. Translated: CASSQDAGPNNEQFF.

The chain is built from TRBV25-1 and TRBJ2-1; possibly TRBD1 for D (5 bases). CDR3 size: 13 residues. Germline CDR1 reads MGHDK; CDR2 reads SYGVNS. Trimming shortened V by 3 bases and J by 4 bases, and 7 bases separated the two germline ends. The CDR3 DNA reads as TGTGCCAGCAGTGACCGACAGTACAATGAGCAGTTCTTC. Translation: CASSDRQYNEQFF.

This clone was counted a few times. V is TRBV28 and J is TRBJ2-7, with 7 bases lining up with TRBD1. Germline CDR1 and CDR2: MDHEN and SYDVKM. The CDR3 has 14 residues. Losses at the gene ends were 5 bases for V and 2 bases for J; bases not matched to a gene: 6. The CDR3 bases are TGTGCCAGCAGTGGGGACAGCCCCCCCTACGAGCAGTACTTC. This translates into CASSGDSPPYEQYF.

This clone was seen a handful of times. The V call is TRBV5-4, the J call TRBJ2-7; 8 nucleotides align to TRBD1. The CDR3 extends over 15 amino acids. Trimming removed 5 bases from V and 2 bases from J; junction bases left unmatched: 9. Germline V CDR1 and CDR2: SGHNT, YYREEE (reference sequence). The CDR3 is CASRPQGGDTYEQYF. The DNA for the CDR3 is TGTGCCAGCAGACCACAGGGGGGCGACACCTACGAGCAGTACTTC.

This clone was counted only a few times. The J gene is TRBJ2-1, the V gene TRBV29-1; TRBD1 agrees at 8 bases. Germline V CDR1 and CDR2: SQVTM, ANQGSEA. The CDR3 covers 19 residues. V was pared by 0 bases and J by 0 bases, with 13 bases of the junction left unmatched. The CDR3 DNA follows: TGCAGCGTTGAAGATTTAGAAGGGAACAGGGGGAGCTCCTACAATGAGCAGTTCTTC. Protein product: CSVEDLEGNRGSSYNEQFF.

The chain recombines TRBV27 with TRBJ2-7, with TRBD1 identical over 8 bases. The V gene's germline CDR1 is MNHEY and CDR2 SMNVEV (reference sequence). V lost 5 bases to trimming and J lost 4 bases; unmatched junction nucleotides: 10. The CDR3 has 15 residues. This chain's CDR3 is CASSRRGQEGYEQYF. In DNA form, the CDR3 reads TGTGCCAGCAGTCGCCGGGGACAGGAAGGATACGAGCAGTACTTC.

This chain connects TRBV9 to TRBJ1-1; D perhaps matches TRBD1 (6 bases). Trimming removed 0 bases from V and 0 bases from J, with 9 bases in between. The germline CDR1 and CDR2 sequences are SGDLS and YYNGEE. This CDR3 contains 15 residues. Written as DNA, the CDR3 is TGTGCCAGCAGCGTAGAGGCAGGGGTGAACACTGAAGCTTTCTTT. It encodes CASSVEAGVNTEAFF.